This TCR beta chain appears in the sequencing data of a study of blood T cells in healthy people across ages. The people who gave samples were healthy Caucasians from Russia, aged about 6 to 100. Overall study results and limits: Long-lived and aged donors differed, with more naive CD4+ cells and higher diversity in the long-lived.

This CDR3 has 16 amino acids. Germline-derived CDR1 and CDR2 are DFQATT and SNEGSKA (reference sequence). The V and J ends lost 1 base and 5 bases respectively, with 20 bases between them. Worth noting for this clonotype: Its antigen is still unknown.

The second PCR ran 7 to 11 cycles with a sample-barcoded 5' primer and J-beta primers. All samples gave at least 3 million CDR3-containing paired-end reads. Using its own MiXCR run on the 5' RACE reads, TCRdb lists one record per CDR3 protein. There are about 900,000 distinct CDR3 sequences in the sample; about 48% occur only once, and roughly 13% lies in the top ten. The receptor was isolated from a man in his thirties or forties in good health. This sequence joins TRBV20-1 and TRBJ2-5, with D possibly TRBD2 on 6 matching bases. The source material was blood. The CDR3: CSARGMVGTHPETQYF. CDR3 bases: TGCAGTGCTAGAGGAATGGTGGGGACTCACCCGGAGACCCAGTACTTC.